This entry features one TCR beta chain sequence. Its antigen remains unidentified. The PCR contained 60 Vbeta and 13 Jbeta primers. Using immunoSEQ multiplex PCR, the repertoire was profiled, and TCRdb retains in-frame clones only, with some absent. The sample lists around 140,000 clones, 8.9% occurring once. Trimming shortened V by 6 bases and J by 3 bases, and 15 bases separated the two germline ends. The CDR3 has 16 amino acids. Germline CDR1 is MNHEY and CDR2 is SMNVEV (reference sequence). The record originates from a study of cytomegalovirus exposure and HLA in healthy donors. Study-wide results and limits: According to the study, 160 or so TCR beta chains were cytomegalovirus-associated. Based on reports, TCR beta sequences accurately predicted HLA-A and HLA-B alleles for most subjects. For TCR beta chains, V- and J-gene trimming was later linked to a missense DCLRE1C variant.

The chain joins TRBV27 to TRBJ1-6; D is unclear. This clonotype originated in a woman between 40 and 50 years old in good health and CMV-seropositive. The sequenced sample was PBMCs. The CDR3 spells CASRLEAAYYNSPLHF. The DNA of the CDR3 is TGTGCCAGCAGGTTAGAGGCAGCCTACTATAATTCACCCCTCCACTTT.